This T cell receptor beta chain was identified during a study of shared clonotypes between healthy human individuals. Naive CD8 cells comprised CD45RO-negative, CCR7-positively selected cells, excluding terminally differentiated effector memory CD45RA+ cells. The run depth of the assay was deep. TCRdb keeps only in-frame clones here, not all; method: immunoSEQ multiplex PCR. The sample carries hundreds of thousands of clones, approximately 95% recorded once. Germline CDR1 is LNHDA and CDR2 is SQIVND (reference sequence). This CDR3 region has 13 residues. V dropped 8 bases and J dropped 1; count of bases not matched to a gene: 2.

Sequenced sample: naive CD8+ T cells sorted from blood. This clonotype was sampled from a woman aged 30 to 39 in good health. The chain joins TRBV19 to TRBJ1-5; TRBD1 matches at 7 bases. CDR3 sequence reads: CASWGQSNQPQHF. As DNA, the CDR3 is TGTGCCAGTTGGGGACAGAGCAATCAGCCCCAGCATTTT.